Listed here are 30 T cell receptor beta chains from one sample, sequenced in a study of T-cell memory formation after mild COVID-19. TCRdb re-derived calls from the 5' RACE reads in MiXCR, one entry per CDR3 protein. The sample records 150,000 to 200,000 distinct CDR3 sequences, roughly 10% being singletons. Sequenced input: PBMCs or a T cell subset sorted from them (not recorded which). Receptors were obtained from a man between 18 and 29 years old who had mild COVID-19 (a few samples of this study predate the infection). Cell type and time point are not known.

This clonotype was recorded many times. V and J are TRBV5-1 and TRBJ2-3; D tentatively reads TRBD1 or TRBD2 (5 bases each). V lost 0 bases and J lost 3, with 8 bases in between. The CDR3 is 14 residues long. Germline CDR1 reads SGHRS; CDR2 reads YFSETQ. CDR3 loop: CASSLERGTDTQYF. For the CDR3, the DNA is TGCGCCAGCAGCTTGGAGAGGGGAACAGATACGCAGTATTTT.

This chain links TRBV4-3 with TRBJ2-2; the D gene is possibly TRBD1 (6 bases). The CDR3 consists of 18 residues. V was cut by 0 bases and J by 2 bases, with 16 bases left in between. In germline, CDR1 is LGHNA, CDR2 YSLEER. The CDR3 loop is CASSQETNRVINTGELFF. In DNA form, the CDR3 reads TGCGCCAGCAGCCAAGAGACAAACAGGGTAATAAACACCGGGGAGCTGTTTTTT.

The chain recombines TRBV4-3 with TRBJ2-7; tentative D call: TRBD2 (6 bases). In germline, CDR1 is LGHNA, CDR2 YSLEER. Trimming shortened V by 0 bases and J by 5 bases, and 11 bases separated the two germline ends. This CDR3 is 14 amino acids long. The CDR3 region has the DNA TGCGCCAGCAGCCAAGATGAGGGAGGTCACGAGCAGTACGTC. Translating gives CASSQDEGGHEQYV.

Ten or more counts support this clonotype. The DNA for the CDR3 is TGTGCCACCCGAAGGAGAGGGGGCATCCCAGATACGCAGTATTTT. Amino acids: CATRRRGGIPDTQYF. The rearrangement uses TRBV6-5 and TRBJ2-3; 7 bases fit TRBD1. The CDR3 totals 15 residues. Trimming cost V 10 bases and J 4 bases; bases outside gene matches: 14. CDR1 and CDR2 from the germline V gene are MNHEY and SVGAGI.

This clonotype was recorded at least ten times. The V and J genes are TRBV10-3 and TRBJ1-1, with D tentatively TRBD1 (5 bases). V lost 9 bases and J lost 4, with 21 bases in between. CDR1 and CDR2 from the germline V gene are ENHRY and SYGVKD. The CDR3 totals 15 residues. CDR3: CAIGTAARRGTEAFF. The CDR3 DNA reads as TGTGCCATAGGGACGGCCGCCCGGCGGGGCACTGAAGCTTTCTTT.

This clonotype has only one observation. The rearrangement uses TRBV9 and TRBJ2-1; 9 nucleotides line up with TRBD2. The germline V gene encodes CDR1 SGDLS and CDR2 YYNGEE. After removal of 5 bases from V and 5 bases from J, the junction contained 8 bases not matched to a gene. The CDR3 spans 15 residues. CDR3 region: CASSDSSGVDNEQFF. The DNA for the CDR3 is TGTGCCAGCAGTGACTCTAGCGGGGTCGACAATGAGCAGTTCTTC.

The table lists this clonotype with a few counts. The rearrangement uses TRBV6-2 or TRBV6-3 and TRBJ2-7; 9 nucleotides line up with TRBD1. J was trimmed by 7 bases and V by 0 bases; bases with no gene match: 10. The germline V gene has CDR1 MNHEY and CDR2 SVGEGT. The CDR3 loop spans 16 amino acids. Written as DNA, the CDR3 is TGTGCCAGCAGTTACTCCGGGACAGGGTCATTCGAGGAGCAGTACTTC. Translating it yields CASSYSGTGSFEEQYF.

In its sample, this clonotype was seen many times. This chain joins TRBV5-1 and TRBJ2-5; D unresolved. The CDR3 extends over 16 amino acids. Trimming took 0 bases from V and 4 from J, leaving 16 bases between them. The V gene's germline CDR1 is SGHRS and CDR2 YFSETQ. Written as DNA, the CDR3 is TGCGCCAGCAGCTTGGGTTTCGGGCCTAAAGGAGAGACCCAGTACTTC. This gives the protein CASSLGFGPKGETQYF.

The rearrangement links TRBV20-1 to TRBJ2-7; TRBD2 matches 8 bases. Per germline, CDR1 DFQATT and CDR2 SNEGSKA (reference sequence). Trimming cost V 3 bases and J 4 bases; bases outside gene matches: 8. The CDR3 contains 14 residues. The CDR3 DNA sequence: TGCAGTGCTAGTCGTAGCGGGGATTCGTACGAGCAGTACTTC. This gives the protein CSASRSGDSYEQYF.

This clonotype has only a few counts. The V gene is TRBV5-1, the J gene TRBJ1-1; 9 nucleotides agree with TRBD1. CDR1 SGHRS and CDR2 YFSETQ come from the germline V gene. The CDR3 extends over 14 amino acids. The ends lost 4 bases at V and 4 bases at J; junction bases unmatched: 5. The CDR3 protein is CASSPQGASTEAFF. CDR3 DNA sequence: TGCGCCAGCAGCCCACAGGGGGCGAGCACTGAAGCTTTCTTT. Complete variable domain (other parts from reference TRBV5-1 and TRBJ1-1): KAGVTQTPRYLIKTRGQQVTLSCSPISGHRSVSWYQQTPGQGLQFLFEYFSETQRNKGNFPGRFSGRQFSNSRSEMNVSTLELGDSALYLCASSPQGASTEAFFGQGTRLTVV.

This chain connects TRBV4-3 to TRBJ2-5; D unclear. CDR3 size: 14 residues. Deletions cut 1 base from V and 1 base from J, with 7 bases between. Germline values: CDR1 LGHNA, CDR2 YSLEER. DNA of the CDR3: TGCGCCAGCAGCCAAGGGAACCGCCAAGAGACCCAGTACTTC. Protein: CASSQGNRQETQYF.

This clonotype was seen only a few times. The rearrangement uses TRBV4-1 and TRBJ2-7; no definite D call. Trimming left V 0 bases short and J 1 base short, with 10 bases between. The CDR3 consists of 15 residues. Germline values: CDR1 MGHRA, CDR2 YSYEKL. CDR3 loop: CASSQDPTYSYEQYV. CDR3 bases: TGCGCCAGCAGCCAAGACCCGACATATTCCTACGAGCAGTACGTC.

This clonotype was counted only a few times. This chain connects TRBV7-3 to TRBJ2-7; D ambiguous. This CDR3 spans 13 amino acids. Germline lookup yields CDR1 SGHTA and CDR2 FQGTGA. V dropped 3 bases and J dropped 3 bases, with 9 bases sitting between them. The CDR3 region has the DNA TGTGCCAGCAGCTTTTTGGTAGGCTACGAGCAGTACTTC. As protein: CASSFLVGYEQYF.

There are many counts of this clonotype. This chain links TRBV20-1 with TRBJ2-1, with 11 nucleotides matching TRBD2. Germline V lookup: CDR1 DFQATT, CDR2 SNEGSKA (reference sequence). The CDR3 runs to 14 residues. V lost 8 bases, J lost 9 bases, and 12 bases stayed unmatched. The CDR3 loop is CSSLAGGAQIEQFF. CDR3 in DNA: TGCAGTTCTTTAGCGGGGGGGGCCCAGATTGAGCAGTTCTTC.

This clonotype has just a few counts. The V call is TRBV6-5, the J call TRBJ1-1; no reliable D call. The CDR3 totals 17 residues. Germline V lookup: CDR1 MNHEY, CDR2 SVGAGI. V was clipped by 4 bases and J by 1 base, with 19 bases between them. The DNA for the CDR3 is TGTGCCAGCAGTTCCGCACGCCTTCCGGGGTCGAACACTGAAGCTTTCTTT. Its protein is CASSSARLPGSNTEAFF.

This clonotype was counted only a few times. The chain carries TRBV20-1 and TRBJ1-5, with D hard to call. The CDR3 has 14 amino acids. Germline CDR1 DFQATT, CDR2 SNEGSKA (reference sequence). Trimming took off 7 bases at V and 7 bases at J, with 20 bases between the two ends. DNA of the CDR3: TGCAGTGTTACCGGGCCCCCCATAGGGCAGCCCCAGCATTTT. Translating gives CSVTGPPIGQPQHF.

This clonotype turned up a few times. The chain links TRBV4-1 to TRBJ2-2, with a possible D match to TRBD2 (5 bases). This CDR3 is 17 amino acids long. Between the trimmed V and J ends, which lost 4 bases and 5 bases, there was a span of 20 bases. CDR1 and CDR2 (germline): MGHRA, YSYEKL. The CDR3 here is CASSRSGPGRGTGELFF. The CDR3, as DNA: TGCGCCAGCAGCCGGAGCGGCCCGGGCAGAGGAACCGGGGAGCTGTTTTTT.

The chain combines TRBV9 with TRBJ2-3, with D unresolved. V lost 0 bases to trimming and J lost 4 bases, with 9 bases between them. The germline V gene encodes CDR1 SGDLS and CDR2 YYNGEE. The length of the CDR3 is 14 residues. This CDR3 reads CASSVAWTADTQYF. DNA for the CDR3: TGTGCCAGCAGCGTAGCTTGGACGGCAGATACGCAGTATTTT.

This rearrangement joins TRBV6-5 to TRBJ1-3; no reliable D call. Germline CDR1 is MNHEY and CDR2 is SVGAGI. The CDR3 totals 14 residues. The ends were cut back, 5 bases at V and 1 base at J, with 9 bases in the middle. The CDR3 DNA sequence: TGTGCCAGCAGTATAGACCTATCTGGAAACACCATATATTTT. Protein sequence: CASSIDLSGNTIYF.

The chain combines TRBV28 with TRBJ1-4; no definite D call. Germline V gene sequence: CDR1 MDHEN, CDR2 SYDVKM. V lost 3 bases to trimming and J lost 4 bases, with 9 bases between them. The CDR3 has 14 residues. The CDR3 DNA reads TGTGCCAGCAGTTTGGTTAGTCATAATGAAAAACTGTTTTTT. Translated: CASSLVSHNEKLFF.

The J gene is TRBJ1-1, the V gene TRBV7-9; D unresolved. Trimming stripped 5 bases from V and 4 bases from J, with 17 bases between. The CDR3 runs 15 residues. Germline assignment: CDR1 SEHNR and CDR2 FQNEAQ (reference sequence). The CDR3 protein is CASSPFRGSGTEAFF. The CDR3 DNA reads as TGTGCCAGCAGCCCGTTCCGGGGTTCGGGCACTGAAGCTTTCTTT. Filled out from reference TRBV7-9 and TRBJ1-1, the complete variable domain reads DTGVSQNPRHKITKRGQNVTFRCDPISEHNRLYWYRQTLGQGPEFLTYFQNEAQLEKSRLLSDRFSAERPKGSFSTLEIQRTEQGDSAMYLCASSPFRGSGTEAFFGQGTRLTVV.

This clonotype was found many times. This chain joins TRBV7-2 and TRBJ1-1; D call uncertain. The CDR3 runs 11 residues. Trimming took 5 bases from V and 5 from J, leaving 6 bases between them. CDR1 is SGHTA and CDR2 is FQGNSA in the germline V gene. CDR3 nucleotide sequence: TGTGCCAGCAGCCGCCAAACTGAAGCTTTCTTT. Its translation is CASSRQTEAFF.

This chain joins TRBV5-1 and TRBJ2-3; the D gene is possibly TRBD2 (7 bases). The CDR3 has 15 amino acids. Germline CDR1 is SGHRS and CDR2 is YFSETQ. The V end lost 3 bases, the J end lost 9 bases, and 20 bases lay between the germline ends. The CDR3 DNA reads TGCGCCAGCAGCTGGGGCGCTGTCGGGGGGCGAACGCAGTATTTT. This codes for CASSWGAVGGRTQYF. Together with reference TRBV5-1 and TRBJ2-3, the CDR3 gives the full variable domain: KAGVTQTPRYLIKTRGQQVTLSCSPISGHRSVSWYQQTPGQGLQFLFEYFSETQRNKGNFPGRFSGRQFSNSRSEMNVSTLELGDSALYLCASSWGAVGGRTQYFGPGTRLTVL.

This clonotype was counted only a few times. The DNA of the CDR3 is TGCGCCAGCAGCAACGGACAGGGCGGCTTATTCACCTTC. This codes for CASSNGQGGLFTF. The chain employs TRBV5-1 and TRBJ1-2; 8 bases are shared with TRBD1. The germline V gene has CDR1 SGHRS and CDR2 YFSETQ. Trimming removed 4 bases from V and 13 bases from J; junction bases left unmatched: 12. The CDR3 runs to 13 residues.

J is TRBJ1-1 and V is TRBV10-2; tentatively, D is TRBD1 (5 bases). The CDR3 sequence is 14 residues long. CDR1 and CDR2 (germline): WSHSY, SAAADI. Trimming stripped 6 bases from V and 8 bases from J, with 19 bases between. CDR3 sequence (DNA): TGCGCCAGCAGGGCAGGGATAGGGGAAGGCGAAGCTTTCTTT. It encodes CASRAGIGEGEAFF.

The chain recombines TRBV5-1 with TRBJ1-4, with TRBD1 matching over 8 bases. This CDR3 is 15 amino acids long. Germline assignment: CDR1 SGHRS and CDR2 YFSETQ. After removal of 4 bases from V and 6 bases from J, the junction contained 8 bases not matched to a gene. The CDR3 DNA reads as TGCGCCAGCAGCCGGACAGGGTTGTCGGATGAAAAACTGTTTTTT. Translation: CASSRTGLSDEKLFF.

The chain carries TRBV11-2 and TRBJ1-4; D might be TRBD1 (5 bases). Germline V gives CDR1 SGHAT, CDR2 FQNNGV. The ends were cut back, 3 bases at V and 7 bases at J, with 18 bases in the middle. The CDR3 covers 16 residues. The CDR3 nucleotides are TGTGCCAGCAGCTTCCTTGGTCAGGGCGTAAGTGAAAAACTGTTTTTT. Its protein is CASSFLGQGVSEKLFF.

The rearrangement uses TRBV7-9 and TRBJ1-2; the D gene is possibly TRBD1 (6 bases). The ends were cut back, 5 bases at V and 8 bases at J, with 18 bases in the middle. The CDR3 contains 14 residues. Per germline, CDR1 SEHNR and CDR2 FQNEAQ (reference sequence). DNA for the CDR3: TGTGCCAGCAGCACCACCGCGGGGGGCGCGGGCTACACCTTC. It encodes CASSTTAGGAGYTF.

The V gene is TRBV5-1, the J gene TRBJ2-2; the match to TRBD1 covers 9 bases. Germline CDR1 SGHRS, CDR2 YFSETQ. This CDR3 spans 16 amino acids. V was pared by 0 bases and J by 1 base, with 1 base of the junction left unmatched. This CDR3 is CASSLETGGNTGELFF. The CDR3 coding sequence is TGCGCCAGCAGCTTGGAGACAGGGGGGAACACCGGGGAGCTGTTTTTT.

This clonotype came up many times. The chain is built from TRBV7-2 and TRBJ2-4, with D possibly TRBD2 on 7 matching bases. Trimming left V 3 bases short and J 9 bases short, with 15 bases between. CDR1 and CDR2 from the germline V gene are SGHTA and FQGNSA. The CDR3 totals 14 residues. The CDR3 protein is CASSFRGGNGIQYF. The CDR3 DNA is TGTGCCAGCAGCTTTAGGGGGGGGAATGGCATTCAGTACTTC.